This TCR beta chain was profiled in a study of vaccination effects on CD4 cells after COVID-19. Whole-study context: Samples that were drawn after vaccination came a median of 72 days after the second dose.

Data came from immunoSEQ multiplex PCR; TCRdb stores just in-frame clones and leaves some out. The sample contains fewer than 25,000 clones, less than 75% of which appear only once. The V gene end was trimmed by 1 base and the J gene end by 5 bases; junction bases not matched to a gene: 12. The CDR3 extends over 17 amino acids. Germline CDR1 is LGHDT and CDR2 is YNNKEL (reference sequence). Viral peptide pools were used in the ViraFEST assay to expand antigen-specific CD4+ T cells, and sequencing came afterward. Scientists isolated CD4+ T cells after a roughly 9-day culture period ended. BNT162b2 vaccine or mRNA-1273 vaccine was given to participants in two doses. Fresh IL-2-containing medium replaced half the medium on days 3 and 7. Study results and limitations: Pronounced clonal contraction occurred in clones induced by infection and by vaccine late after vaccination. Only 1 of 255 vaccine-induced clones from healthy vaccinees cross-reacted with common cold coronaviruses.

A note on this clone: Antigen: not known.

V and J are TRBV3-1 (or the pseudogene TRBV3-2) and TRBJ1-1, with 8 bases lining up with TRBD1. This TCR was recovered from a human donor who received a COVID-19 vaccine. Sample: CD4+ T cells from PBMCs cultured with SARS-CoV-2 spike peptides, taken after COVID-19 vaccination. CDR3 in DNA: TGTGCCAGCAGCCAAGTTTTGTCAGGGGGCGCGGGGACTGAAGCTTTCTTT. This codes for CASSQVLSGGAGTEAFF.